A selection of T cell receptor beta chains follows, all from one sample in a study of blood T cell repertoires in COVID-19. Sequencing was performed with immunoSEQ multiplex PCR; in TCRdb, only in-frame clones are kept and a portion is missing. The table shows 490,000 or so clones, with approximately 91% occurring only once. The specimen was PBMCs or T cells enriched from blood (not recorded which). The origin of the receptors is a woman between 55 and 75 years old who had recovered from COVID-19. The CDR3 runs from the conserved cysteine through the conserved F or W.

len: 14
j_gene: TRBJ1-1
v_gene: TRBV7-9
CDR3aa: CASSRRSENTEAFF

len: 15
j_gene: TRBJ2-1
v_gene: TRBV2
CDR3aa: CASSKGLAGYNEQFF

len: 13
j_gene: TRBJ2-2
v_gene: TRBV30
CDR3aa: CAWSPSNTGELFF

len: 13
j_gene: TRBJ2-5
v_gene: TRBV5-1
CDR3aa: CASSLGQEKTQYF

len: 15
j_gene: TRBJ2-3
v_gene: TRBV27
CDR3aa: CASRWLSGGTDTQYF

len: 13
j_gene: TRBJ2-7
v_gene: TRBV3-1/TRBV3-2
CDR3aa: CASSQETAYEQYF

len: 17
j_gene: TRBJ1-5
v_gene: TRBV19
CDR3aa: CASSIALGTGSNQPQHF

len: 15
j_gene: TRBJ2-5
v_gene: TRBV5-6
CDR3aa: CASSLAGRLQETQYF

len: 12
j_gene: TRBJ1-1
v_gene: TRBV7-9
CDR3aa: CASSFSVIGAFF

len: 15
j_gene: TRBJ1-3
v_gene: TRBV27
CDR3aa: CASRGTGASGNTIYF

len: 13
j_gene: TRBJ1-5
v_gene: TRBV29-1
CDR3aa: CSVDLGGDQPQHF

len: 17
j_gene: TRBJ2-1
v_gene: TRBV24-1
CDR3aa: CATSDAEGQGAYNEQFF

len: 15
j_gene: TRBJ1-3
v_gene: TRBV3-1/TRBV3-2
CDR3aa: CASSLLQGSGNTIYF

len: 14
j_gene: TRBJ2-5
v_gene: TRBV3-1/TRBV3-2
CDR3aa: CASSFAGILETQYF

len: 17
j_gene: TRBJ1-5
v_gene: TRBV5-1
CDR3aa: CASRLDLDRYSNQPQHF

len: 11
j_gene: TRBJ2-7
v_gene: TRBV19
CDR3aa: CASSKEYEQYF

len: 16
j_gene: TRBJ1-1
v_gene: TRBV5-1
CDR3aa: CASSHTGGYGDTEAFF

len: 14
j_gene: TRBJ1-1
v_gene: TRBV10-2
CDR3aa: CASCRVGRNTEAFF

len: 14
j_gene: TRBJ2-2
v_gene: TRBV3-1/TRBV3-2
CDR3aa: CASSQGGGTGELFF

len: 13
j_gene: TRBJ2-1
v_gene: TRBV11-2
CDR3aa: CASSSVSGNEQFF

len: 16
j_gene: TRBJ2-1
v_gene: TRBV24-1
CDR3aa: CATSDGTGGAYNEQFF

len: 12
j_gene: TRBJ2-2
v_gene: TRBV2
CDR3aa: CASSLSTGELFF

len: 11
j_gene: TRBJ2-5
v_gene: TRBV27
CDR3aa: CASRGRETQYF

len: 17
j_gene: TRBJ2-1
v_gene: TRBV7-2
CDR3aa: CASSLSRGGGAYNEQFF

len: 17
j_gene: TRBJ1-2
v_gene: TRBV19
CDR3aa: CASSISGTGKASYGYTF

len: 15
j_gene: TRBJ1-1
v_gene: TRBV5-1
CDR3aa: CASSQDRARNTEAFF

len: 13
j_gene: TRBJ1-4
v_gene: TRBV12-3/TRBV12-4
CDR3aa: CASAYTGRQKLFF

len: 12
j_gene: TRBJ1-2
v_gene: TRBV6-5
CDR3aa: CASSYTSYGYTF

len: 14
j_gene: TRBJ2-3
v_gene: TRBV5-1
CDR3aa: CASTAGGLTDTQYF

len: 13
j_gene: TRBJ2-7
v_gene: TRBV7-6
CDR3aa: CASSPRGWDEQYF

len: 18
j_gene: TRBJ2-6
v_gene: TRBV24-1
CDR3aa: CATSDQGQGAGGANVLTF

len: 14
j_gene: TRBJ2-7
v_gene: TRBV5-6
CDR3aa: CASSLSVRYDEQYF

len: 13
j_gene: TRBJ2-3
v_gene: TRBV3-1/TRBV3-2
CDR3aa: CASSPSGTDTQYF

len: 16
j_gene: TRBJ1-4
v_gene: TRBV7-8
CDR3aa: CASSSDRQGGYEKLFF

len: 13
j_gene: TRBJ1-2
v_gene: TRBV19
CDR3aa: CASRQGSSGGYTF

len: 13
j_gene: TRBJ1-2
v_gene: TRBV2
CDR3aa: CARYRGPNYGYTF

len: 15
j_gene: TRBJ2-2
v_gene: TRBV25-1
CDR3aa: CASTPAGALTGELFF

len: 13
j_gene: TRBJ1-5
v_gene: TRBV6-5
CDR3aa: CASSPLLSQPQHF

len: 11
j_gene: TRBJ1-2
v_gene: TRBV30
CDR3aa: CAGKRGYGYTF

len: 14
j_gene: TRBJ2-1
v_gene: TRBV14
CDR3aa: CASSQVQGFDEQFF

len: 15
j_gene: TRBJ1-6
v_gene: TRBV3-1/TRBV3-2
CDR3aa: CASSGQTGSYSPLHF

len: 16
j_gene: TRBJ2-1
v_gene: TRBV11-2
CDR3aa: CASSSMTGYPYNEQFF

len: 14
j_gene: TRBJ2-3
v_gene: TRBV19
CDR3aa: CASSGQGWTDTQYF

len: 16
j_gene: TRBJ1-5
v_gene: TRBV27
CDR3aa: CASSLHSTHSNQPQHF

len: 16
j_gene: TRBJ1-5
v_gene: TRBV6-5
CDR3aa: CASSYSRVFGNQPQHF

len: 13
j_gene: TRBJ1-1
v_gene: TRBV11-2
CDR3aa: CASRSGWDTEAFF

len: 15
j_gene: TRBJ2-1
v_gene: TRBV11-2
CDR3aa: CASSLGPSSYNEQFF

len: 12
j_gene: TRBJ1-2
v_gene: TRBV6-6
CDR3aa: CATREGGYGYTF

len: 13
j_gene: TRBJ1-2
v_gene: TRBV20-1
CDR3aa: CSASLFSDYGYTF

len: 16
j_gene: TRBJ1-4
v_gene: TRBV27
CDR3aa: CASSLVGRQRGEKLFF

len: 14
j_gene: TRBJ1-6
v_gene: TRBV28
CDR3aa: CASSLGQWAEPLHF

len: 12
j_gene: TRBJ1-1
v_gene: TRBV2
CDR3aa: CARLTGDTEAFF

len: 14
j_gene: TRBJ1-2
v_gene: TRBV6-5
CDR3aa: CASRGTGLLYGYTF

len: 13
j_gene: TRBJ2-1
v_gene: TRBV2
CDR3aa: CASREGHYNEQFF